Described below is a single T cell receptor (beta chain) sequence and its context. Antigen: not known. This sample is drawn from a study of cytomegalovirus exposure and HLA in healthy donors. Study-wide points: CMV serostatus stood as the only immune exposure information on hand. Rare TCR sequences predominated, though certain public TCRs were found in many donors.

The CDR3 is 17 residues long. Trimming cost V 0 bases and J 5 bases; bases outside gene matches: 11. The PCR made use of 60 Vbeta and 13 Jbeta primers. Per the study methods: An analysis that came later counted some 80 million unique TCR beta chains, 10 million to 12 million shared. Sequenced by immunoSEQ multiplex PCR; TCRdb stores in-frame clones only, minus some. From that table come the V and J calls and clone size; the DNA was used to work out D and trimming. This sample's clone table lists tens of thousands of clones. Sequenced material: PBMCs. The rearrangement links TRBV23-1 to TRBJ2-3; TRBD2 matches 7 bases. TRBV23-1 is recorded as an ORF, its role being uncertain. The clonotype was recovered from a female donor in good health and CMV-seropositive. CDR3 protein: CASSQSLAGPALDTQYF. The CDR3 nucleotides read TGCGCCAGCAGTCAATCGTTAGCGGGCCCCGCATTAGATACGCAGTATTTT.